The T cell receptor (beta chain) described here comes from a study of T cells of healthy individuals. Trimming removed 6 bases from V and 4 bases from J, with 4 bases in between. This CDR3 has 11 amino acids. Germline V gene lookup returns CDR1 LNHDA and CDR2 SQIVND (reference sequence). TCRdb reprocessed the 5' RACE reads via MiXCR and lists one record per CDR3 protein. The table records roughly 87,000 distinct CDR3 sequences, under 20% of them present only once. The receptor's source is a human donor in good health. This chain joins TRBV19 and TRBJ2-1; D remains ambiguous. DNA for the CDR3: TGTGCCAGTAGAGATTACAATGAGCAGTTCTTC. This codes for CASRDYNEQFF.